One and the same sample provided the 8 T cell receptor beta chains below, sequenced in a study of OX40 agonist ivuxolimab in advanced cancers. Profiling relied on immunoSEQ multiplex PCR, and the TCRdb table lists in-frame clones only, not all of them. This sample carries tens of thousands of clones, 86% of them seen once, and the ten largest clones take approximately 1%. This specimen consisted of CD4+ or CD8+ T cells sorted from blood, obtained in a trial of the OX40 agonist ivuxolimab. These receptors came from an adult with an advanced solid tumor such as melanoma, head and neck, liver or kidney cancer.

The rearrangement uses TRBV29-1 and TRBJ2-1; 9 positions match TRBD2. After removal of 6 bases from V and 5 bases from J, the junction contained 5 bases not matched to a gene. The CDR3 has 13 amino acids. Germline CDR1 and CDR2: SQVTM and ANQGSEA. The CDR3 reads CSVSGRPDNEQFF. The CDR3 DNA sequence: TGCAGCGTAAGCGGGAGGCCTGACAATGAGCAGTTCTTC.

The chain is built from TRBV30 and TRBJ2-1, with 8 bases that match TRBD2. Germline values: CDR1 GTSNPN, CDR2 SVGIG (reference sequence). V gave up 2 bases and J gave up 11 bases; unmatched junction bases: 32. The CDR3 consists of 21 residues. The CDR3 spells CAWSTPVLTFPRRQAGDQQFF. CDR3 DNA: TGTGCCTGGAGTACCCCCGTTTTAACATTTCCCCGGCGGCAAGCGGGAGATCAGCAGTTCTTC.

The chain has TRBV19 and TRBJ2-1; 7 bases match TRBD2. Germline CDR1 reads LNHDA; CDR2 reads SQIVND (reference sequence). The CDR3 runs to 15 residues. V lost 1 base, J lost 9 bases, and 9 bases stayed unmatched. The CDR3 DNA reads TGTGCCAGTAGTATAGGAGTGGCGGGAGACGCTGAGCAGTTCTTC. Residues: CASSIGVAGDAEQFF.

The chain uses TRBV4-1 and TRBJ2-5, with D maybe TRBD2 (5 bases). Germline loops: CDR1 MGHRA, CDR2 YSYEKL. Trimming removed 0 bases at V and 5 bases at J, with 10 bases between. The CDR3 totals 14 residues. The chain's CDR3 is CASSQDPSRETQYF. In DNA, the CDR3 is TGCGCCAGCAGCCAAGATCCTAGCCGGGAGACCCAGTACTTC.

This chain joins TRBV6-1 and TRBJ2-1; D not resolved. The CDR3 consists of 13 residues. Germline values: CDR1 MNHNS, CDR2 SASEGT. V was pared by 7 bases and J by 0 bases, with 7 bases between. This chain's CDR3 is CASTDGSYNEQFF. The CDR3 coding sequence is TGTGCCAGCACTGACGGCTCCTACAATGAGCAGTTCTTC.

The count of this clone is one. The chain employs TRBV27 and TRBJ1-6; 8 bases map to TRBD1. CDR1 and CDR2 from the germline V gene are MNHEY and SMNVEV (reference sequence). This CDR3 has 18 amino acids. V was pared by 0 bases and J by 7 bases, with 11 bases of the junction left unmatched. CDR3 nucleotides: TGTGCCAGCAGTTTATCAGGACAGGGACGAATCGGCAATTCACCCCTCCACTTT. This gives the protein CASSLSGQGRIGNSPLHF.

The chain employs TRBV19 and TRBJ1-1; 7 positions agree with TRBD1. Germline loops: CDR1 LNHDA, CDR2 SQIVND (reference sequence). The V and J ends lost 5 bases and 1 base, in that order; junction bases with no gene match: 7. The CDR3 sequence is 15 residues long. The CDR3 DNA reads as TGTGCCAGTAGTTTCCAGACAGGGACGAACACTGAAGCTTTCTTT. Translating it yields CASSFQTGTNTEAFF.

This clone was detected only once. The V call is TRBV7-2, the J call TRBJ2-3, with no clear D. CDR3 size: 17 residues. Germline V gives CDR1 SGHTA, CDR2 FQGNSA. Trimming stripped 3 bases from V and 1 base from J, with 17 bases between. The CDR3 DNA reads TGTGCCAGCAGCTTTAGGGAACCAATCCTCGGCACAGATACGCAGTATTTT. This translates into CASSFREPILGTDTQYF.